The 18 T cell receptor beta chains below all came from one sample that was sequenced in a study of T cells after posttransplantation cyclophosphamide. Profiling relied on immunoSEQ multiplex PCR, and the TCRdb table lists in-frame clones only, not all of them. Here the sample spans about 21,000 clones, about 86% being singletons. Methotrexate plus calcineurin inhibitor accompanied controls' myeloablative marrow transplants; sampling was 1 year later. This specimen was PBMCs, taken about 360 days after allogeneic stem cell transplant with calcineurin inhibitor and methotrexate. The origin of the receptors is a female patient aged 25-40 years who received an allogeneic stem cell transplant from an unrelated donor, was CMV-positive, and had acute and chronic GVHD. Some of these T cells may belong to the graft donor.

The CDR3 bases are TGTGCCTGGGACTCAGGGGGGATCTCCTACGAGCAGTACTTC. Amino acids: CAWDSGGISYEQYF. This chain connects TRBV30 to TRBJ2-7, with TRBD1 as a possible D gene (7 bases). The CDR3 extends over 14 amino acids. Deletions cut 5 bases from V and 0 bases from J, with 14 bases between. Germline V gene lookup returns CDR1 GTSNPN and CDR2 SVGIG (reference sequence).

CDR3 sequence reads: CASSVGLPNYQPQHF. DNA for the CDR3: TGTGCCAGCAGTGTCGGTCTCCCAAATTACCAGCCCCAGCATTTT. The chain couples TRBV6-1 to TRBJ1-5; D is undetermined. From germline, CDR1 is MNHNS and CDR2 SASEGT. Trimming shortened V by 4 bases and J by 7 bases, and 17 bases separated the two germline ends. The CDR3 sequence is 15 residues long.

The chain joins TRBV7-6 to TRBJ2-7; TRBD1 is a possible D gene (6 bases). V lost 5 bases, J lost 4 bases, and 12 bases lay in between. This CDR3 is 13 amino acids long. Germline CDR1 SGHVS, CDR2 FNYEAQ. CDR3 DNA sequence: TGTGCCAGCAGCAAATTGGGGGCATACGAGCAGTACTTC. Encoded protein: CASSKLGAYEQYF.

This clone was found once. The V and J genes are TRBV4-1 and TRBJ2-3; D gene unclear. Trimming left V 3 bases short and J 2 bases short, with 6 bases between. CDR1 and CDR2 (germline): MGHRA, YSYEKL. This CDR3 region has 13 residues. The CDR3 reads CASSQRNTDTQYF. CDR3 DNA: TGCGCCAGCAGCCAGCGTAACACAGATACGCAGTATTTT.

This clone was seen more than once but under ten times. V gene TRBV29-1 combines with J gene TRBJ2-1; no clear D gene. Trimming removed 2 bases at V and 8 bases at J, with 25 bases between. The CDR3 sequence is 17 residues long. CDR1 is SQVTM, CDR2 ANQGSEA, per germline. The CDR3 sequence: CSVEFLSTLAPRDEQFF. The CDR3 coding sequence is TGCAGCGTTGAATTCCTGTCGACTTTAGCCCCACGGGATGAGCAGTTCTTC.

This clone has just one count. The chain recombines TRBV5-6 with TRBJ2-7; possibly TRBD2 for D (7 bases). Germline-derived CDR1 and CDR2 are SGHDT and YYEEEE. V was shortened by 6 bases and J by 4 bases, with 23 bases between the two germline ends. The length of the CDR3 is 16 residues. CDR3 loop: CASTSWRRGGGYEQYF. Written as DNA, the CDR3 is TGTGCCAGCACTTCTTGGCGGAGGGGGGGAGGTTACGAGCAGTACTTC.

The chain carries TRBV30 and TRBJ1-5, with D possibly matching TRBD1 (5 bases). Germline values: CDR1 GTSNPN, CDR2 SVGIG (reference sequence). CDR3 length: 14 residues. Deletions cut 0 bases from V and 6 bases from J, with 12 bases between. DNA for the CDR3: TGTGCCTGGAGTGTATCAGGGAACGGTCAGCCCCAGCATTTT. It encodes CAWSVSGNGQPQHF.

J is TRBJ2-1 and V is TRBV29-1; 8 bases match TRBD2. Losses at the gene ends were 4 bases for V and 8 bases for J; bases not matched to a gene: 7. The CDR3 is made up of 13 amino acids. In germline, CDR1 is SQVTM, CDR2 ANQGSEA. In DNA form, the CDR3 reads TGCAGCGTTGTTGCGGGGGGCAGGGATGAGCAGTTCTTC. This gives the protein CSVVAGGRDEQFF.

The genes are TRBV6-5 and TRBJ1-2; no reliable D call. The CDR3 is made up of 15 amino acids. Deletions cut 2 bases from V and 0 bases from J, with 10 bases between. The germline V gene encodes CDR1 MNHEY and CDR2 SVGAGI. CDR3 residues: CASSYKGVANYGYTF. The CDR3, as DNA: TGTGCCAGCAGTTACAAGGGAGTAGCTAACTATGGCTACACCTTC.

The chain joins TRBV19 to TRBJ1-6; no reliable D call. CDR3 length equals 14 residues. Trimming removed 2 bases from V and 10 bases from J, with 12 bases in between. Germline V gene sequence: CDR1 LNHDA, CDR2 SQIVND (reference sequence). The CDR3 region is CASSIRGDGSPLHF. CDR3 bases: TGTGCCAGTAGTATACGCGGAGACGGGTCACCCCTCCACTTT.

The chain combines TRBV13 with TRBJ2-7; TRBD1 agrees at 10 bases. Germline CDR1 is PRHDT and CDR2 is FYEKMQ (reference sequence). Losses at the gene ends were 4 bases for V and 4 bases for J; bases not matched to a gene: 7. The CDR3 spans 15 residues. The CDR3 region has the DNA TGTGCCAGCAGCTCCCGTGGACAGGGGGGGTACGAGCAGTACTTC. Its translation is CASSSRGQGGYEQYF.

The CDR3 sequence is CASSILQGNGNQPQHF. Here the CDR3 DNA reads TGTGCCAGTAGTATATTGCAGGGGAATGGCAATCAGCCCCAGCATTTT. The rearrangement joins TRBV19 to TRBJ1-5; maybe TRBD1 (6 bases). Germline V gene data show CDR1 as LNHDA and CDR2 as SQIVND (reference sequence). This CDR3 has 16 amino acids. V was trimmed by 2 bases and J by 2 bases, leaving 13 bases between them. Supplemented by reference TRBV19 and TRBJ1-5, the full variable domain reads DGGITQSPKYLFRKEGQNVTLSCEQNLNHDAMYWYRQDPGQGLRLIYYSQIVNDFQKGDIAEGYSVSREKKESFPLTVTSAQKNPTAFYLCASSILQGNGNQPQHFGDGTRLSIL.

The chain carries TRBV14 and TRBJ2-2; 11 bases line up with TRBD2. The germline V gene encodes CDR1 SGHDN and CDR2 FVKESK. V was pared by 4 bases and J by 9 bases, with 4 bases of the junction left unmatched. The length of the CDR3 is 14 residues. The CDR3 nucleotides are TGTGCCAGCAGCCTGCTAGCGGGAGGCAGGGAGCTGTTTTTT. This sequence encodes CASSLLAGGRELFF.

J is TRBJ1-6 and V is TRBV6-1; D gene unclear. This CDR3 is 11 amino acids long. Trimming shortened V by 5 bases and J by 8 bases, and 4 bases separated the two germline ends. The germline V gene has CDR1 MNHNS and CDR2 SASEGT. Written as DNA, the CDR3 is TGTGCCAGCAGTCAGGATTCACCCCTCCACTTT. Amino acid sequence: CASSQDSPLHF.

This chain links TRBV6-6 with TRBJ2-7; weak D call: TRBD2 (5 bases). Germline V CDR1 and CDR2: MNHNY, SVGAGI (reference sequence). V was cut by 0 bases and J by 0 bases, with 12 bases left in between. CDR3 length: 16 amino acids. CDR3 residues: CASSYSSGSHSYEQYF. The CDR3 DNA sequence: TGTGCCAGCAGTTACTCGTCGGGGTCCCACTCCTACGAGCAGTACTTC.

This chain connects TRBV7-2 to TRBJ2-3, with a possible D match to TRBD2 (5 bases). CDR1 SGHTA and CDR2 FQGNSA come from the germline V gene. The CDR3 length is 16 residues. The V end lost 2 bases, the J end lost 6 bases, and 18 bases lay between the germline ends. The CDR3 DNA is TGTGCCAGCAGCTTAAGTTCGTGGCGGGCGCGGGATACGCAGTATTTT. Protein product: CASSLSSWRARDTQYF.

The CDR3 region has the DNA TGTGCCAGTAGTCTGCGAGCCGGGACAGAAGACCAGCCCCAGCATTTT. Its translation: CASSLRAGTEDQPQHF. This sequence joins TRBV19 and TRBJ1-5; 7 bases are a match to TRBD1. The CDR3 is 16 residues long. With V trimmed by 5 bases and J by 7 bases, 14 bases remained unmatched. CDR1 is LNHDA and CDR2 is SQIVND in the germline V gene (reference sequence). The variable domain in full, completed from reference TRBV19 and TRBJ1-5, reads DGGITQSPKYLFRKEGQNVTLSCEQNLNHDAMYWYRQDPGQGLRLIYYSQIVNDFQKGDIAEGYSVSREKKESFPLTVTSAQKNPTAFYLCASSLRAGTEDQPQHFGDGTRLSIL.

V usage is TRBV25-1 and J usage is TRBJ1-2; possible D gene TRBD1, 5 bases. Between the trimmed V and J ends, which lost 3 bases and 4 bases, there was a span of 9 bases. The CDR3 contains 13 residues. CDR1 is MGHDK, CDR2 SYGVNS, per germline. This CDR3 is CASSDRQTYGYTF. CDR3 nucleotide sequence: TGTGCCAGCAGTGACAGACAGACCTATGGCTACACCTTC.